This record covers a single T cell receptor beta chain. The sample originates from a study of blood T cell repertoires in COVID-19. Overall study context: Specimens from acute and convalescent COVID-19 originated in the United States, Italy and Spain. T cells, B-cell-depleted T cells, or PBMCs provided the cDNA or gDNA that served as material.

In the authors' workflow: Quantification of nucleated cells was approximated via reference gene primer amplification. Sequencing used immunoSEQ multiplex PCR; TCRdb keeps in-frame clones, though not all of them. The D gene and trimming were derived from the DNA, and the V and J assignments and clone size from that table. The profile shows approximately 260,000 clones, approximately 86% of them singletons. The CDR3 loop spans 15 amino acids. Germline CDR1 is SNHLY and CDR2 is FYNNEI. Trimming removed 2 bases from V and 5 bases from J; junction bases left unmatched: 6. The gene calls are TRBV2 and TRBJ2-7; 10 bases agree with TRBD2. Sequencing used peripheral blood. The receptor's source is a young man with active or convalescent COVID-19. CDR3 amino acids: CASSEMLAGVDEQYF. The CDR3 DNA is TGTGCCAGCAGTGAAATGCTAGCGGGAGTAGACGAGCAGTACTTC.